The clone carrying this TCR beta chain was picked up many times. These data come from a study of metastatic and nonmetastatic thyroid tumors. Study context: Both malignant and benign thyroid patients supplied peripheral blood and tumor or nodule tissue samples, across which the repertoires of these patients were then compared.

TCRdb reprocessed the PCR reads using MiXCR. The sample lists about 40,000 clones; around 17% were seen once. Germline V gene lookup returns CDR1 KGHSY and CDR2 FQNENV. The junction had 5 bases not matched to a gene; V was cut back by 6 bases and J by 3 bases. CDR3 length: 14 residues. Each patient came to thyroid surgery without any prior treatment (of any kind). The clonotype was recovered from a female donor with papillary thyroid cancer or a benign thyroid nodule (not recorded which). Some clones in this sample may be carry-over from other donors' samples. V and J are TRBV16 and TRBJ1-5, with 7 bases lining up with TRBD1. Sequenced: tumor tissue. In nucleotides, the CDR3 is TGTGCCAGCAGACCTGACAGGGACAATCAGCCCCAGCATTTT. Protein sequence: CASRPDRDNQPQHF.